The source of this T cell receptor (beta chain) is a study of shared T cell receptors in the human thymus. Some clones are missing from TCRdb's copy, which holds only in-frame ones; the method was immunoSEQ multiplex PCR. The top ten clones hold 0.0095% to 0.011% of a sample with about 660,000 clones, approximately 87% of them seen once. Germline CDR1 SGHDT, CDR2 YYEEEE. Unmatched junction bases numbered 6, after V lost 4 bases and J lost 6 bases. CDR3 length: 13 amino acids. These records were also assigned to another study, of human thymus T cells. This second report adds: Serving as donors were healthy Finnish infants, each of whom was having open corrective surgery for congenital heart defects. Resections removed during corrective heart surgery provided the thymus tissue used. Seemingly biased V and J gene usage marked thymic and blood repertoires. Related work showed strongly overlapping thymic repertoires across unrelated individuals.

Sequences were obtained from thymocytes. The V and J genes are TRBV5-6 and TRBJ2-7; TRBD1 aligns across 8 bases. The receptor was isolated from a boy in the first two years of life with a congenital heart defect. CDR3: CASSPTDRAEQYF. The CDR3 coding sequence is TGTGCCAGCAGCCCGACGGACAGGGCCGAGCAGTACTTC.